This passage covers 14 T cell receptor beta chains from one sample sequenced in a study of T cell changes during pregnancy in multiple sclerosis. The protocol was immunoSEQ multiplex PCR, while the TCRdb copy is restricted to in-frame clones and leaves out a portion. The data contain approximately 89,000 clones, around 94% of them seen just once; the ten biggest clones take up approximately 0.8%. Here the sequenced sample was peripheral blood, taken in the third trimester of pregnancy. The receptors originated from a female donor with multiple sclerosis, enrolled in a pregnancy study.

This clone was recorded once. V gene TRBV7-9 combines with J gene TRBJ2-7, with a tentative D call TRBD1 (6 bases). The CDR3 loop spans 16 amino acids. Per the germline V gene, CDR1 is SEHNR and CDR2 is FQNEAQ (reference sequence). V was trimmed by 6 bases and J by 2 bases, leaving 20 bases between them. The CDR3 sequence is CASSSPGQPTPYEQYF. The CDR3 DNA sequence: TGTGCCAGCAGTTCTCCGGGACAACCGACCCCCTACGAGCAGTACTTC.

The chain couples TRBV2 to TRBJ2-7; 8 bases are shared with TRBD1. Germline V CDR1 and CDR2: SNHLY, FYNNEI. Germline trimming cut 0 bases from V and 6 bases from J; bases unmatched to any gene: 7. CDR3 length equals 15 residues. The CDR3 spells CASSEARGQFGEQYF. The DNA for the CDR3 is TGTGCCAGCAGTGAAGCCAGGGGGCAATTTGGCGAGCAGTACTTC.

This chain connects TRBV19 to TRBJ2-1, with TRBD1 identical over 11 bases. The J segment lost 4 bases and the V segment lost 7 bases, leaving 3 bases of the junction unmatched. CDR1 and CDR2 (germline): LNHDA, SQIVND (reference sequence). The CDR3 length is 14 residues. CDR3 protein: CASMGQGEYNEQFF. CDR3 bases: TGTGCCAGTATGGGACAGGGGGAATACAATGAGCAGTTCTTC.

The gene calls are TRBV19 and TRBJ1-2; TRBD1 aligns across 7 bases. This CDR3 is built from 13 residues. CDR1 is LNHDA and CDR2 is SQIVND in the germline V gene (reference sequence). The trim removed 4 bases at V and 4 bases at J, leaving 3 bases unmatched. The CDR3 spells CASSTGTAYGYTF. CDR3 sequence (DNA): TGTGCCAGTAGTACAGGGACAGCCTATGGCTACACCTTC.

The chain joins TRBV6-1 to TRBJ2-5; D is unclear. The length of the CDR3 is 15 residues. Germline V lookup: CDR1 MNHNS, CDR2 SASEGT. DNA of the CDR3: TGTGCTTACCATACGGTCGGAGTTCTACAAGAGACCCAGTACTTC. Its protein product is CAYHTVGVLQETQYF.

J is TRBJ2-1 and V is TRBV6-6; D is unresolved. The CDR3 consists of 11 residues. Trimming took off 5 bases at V and 7 bases at J, with 6 bases between the two ends. Germline loops: CDR1 MNHNY, CDR2 SVGAGI (reference sequence). The CDR3 sequence is CASSPSNEQFF. CDR3 nucleotides: TGTGCCAGCAGTCCCTCGAATGAGCAGTTCTTC.

The chain is built from TRBV5-4 and TRBJ1-3, with 7 bases lining up with TRBD1. Germline V gene lookup returns CDR1 SGHNT and CDR2 YYREEE (reference sequence). This CDR3 is 17 amino acids long. V was clipped by 0 bases and J by 0 bases; unmatched bases: 6. CDR3 bases: TGTGCCAGCAGCTTGGGACAGGGTTTTTACTCTGGAAACACCATATATTTT. Its protein product is CASSLGQGFYSGNTIYF.

CDR3 protein: CSARGAVTQYF. The CDR3 DNA reads TGCAGTGCTAGAGGGGCTGTTACGCAGTATTTT. The rearrangement uses TRBV20-1 and TRBJ2-3; D ambiguous. Germline V gene lookup returns CDR1 DFQATT and CDR2 SNEGSKA (reference sequence). CDR3 length: 11 amino acids. The V gene lost 1 base and the J gene lost 8 bases, with 7 bases spanning the gap.

This chain uses TRBV7-9 with TRBJ2-7, with 9 bases lining up with TRBD1. The germline V gene encodes CDR1 SEHNR and CDR2 FQNEAQ (reference sequence). The CDR3 spans 15 residues. After removal of 5 bases from V and 6 bases from J, the junction contained 11 bases not matched to a gene. As DNA, the CDR3 is TGTGCCAGCAGCGAAACCGGGACAGGGCGCGGCGAGCAGTACTTC. Its translation: CASSETGTGRGEQYF.

Only a few counts were recorded for this clone. Here the CDR3 reads CASSIRTGTSEAFF. For the CDR3, the DNA is TGTGCCAGCAGCATTCGGACAGGGACGTCTGAAGCTTTCTTT. The chain joins TRBV5-4 to TRBJ1-1; 8 bases fit TRBD1. The CDR3 is 14 residues long. Losses at the gene ends were 4 bases for V and 6 bases for J; bases not matched to a gene: 8. Germline V lookup: CDR1 SGHNT, CDR2 YYREEE (reference sequence).

J is TRBJ1-1 and V is TRBV27, with TRBD1 as a possible D gene (5 bases). The CDR3 contains 16 residues. Trimming shortened V by 4 bases and J by 3 bases, and 18 bases separated the two germline ends. Germline CDR1 reads MNHEY; CDR2 reads SMNVEV (reference sequence). In nucleotides, the CDR3 is TGTGCCAGCAGTTCCTTGGCCCGGGGACTCGACACTGAAGCTTTCTTT. Translation gives CASSSLARGLDTEAFF.

The gene calls are TRBV2 and TRBJ1-1; 7 nucleotides agree with TRBD1. In germline, CDR1 is SNHLY, CDR2 FYNNEI. This CDR3 is built from 15 residues. V trimming: 6 bases; J trimming: 3 bases; junction bases outside the gene matches: 10. CDR3 residues: CASRRDRVGDTEAFF. Written as DNA, the CDR3 is TGTGCCAGCAGGCGAGACAGGGTTGGGGACACTGAAGCTTTCTTT. The variable domain in full, completed from reference TRBV2 and TRBJ1-1, reads EPEVTQTPSHQVTQMGQEVILRCVPISNHLYFYWYRQILGQKVEFLVSFYNNEISEKSEIFDDQFSVERPDGSNFTLKIRSTKLEDSAMYFCASRRDRVGDTEAFFGQGTRLTVV.

The CDR3 region is CASSAGPPALHEQYF. The CDR3 DNA is TGTGCCAGCAGTGCTGGGCCCCCAGCTCTCCACGAGCAGTACTTC. The rearrangement uses TRBV25-1 and TRBJ2-7; D unclear. The germline V and J ends were trimmed by 4 bases and 5 bases, with 18 bases remaining between them. CDR1 and CDR2 from the germline V gene are MGHDK and SYGVNS. The CDR3 consists of 15 residues.

The chain recombines TRBV5-1 with TRBJ2-7; 8 positions match TRBD2. This CDR3 has 13 amino acids. Germline CDR1 is SGHRS and CDR2 is YFSETQ. V shed 6 bases, J shed 3 bases, and the junction held 5 bases outside the gene matches. As DNA, the CDR3 is TGCGCCAGCATCGGGAGCGGGAGCTACGAGCAGTACTTC. It yields the protein CASIGSGSYEQYF.